This is a list of T cell receptor beta chains from one sample in a study of CD8+ T cells in alopecia areata. Sequencing used immunoSEQ multiplex PCR; TCRdb keeps in-frame clones, though not all of them. Seen here are fewer than 250,000 clones, about two fifths observed once, and the top ten hold 0.45% to 0.55%. The sequenced sample was CD4+ T cells sorted from blood, obtained around week 34, from a patient treated with tofacitinib. The source of these receptors is a human donor with alopecia areata. The CDR3 runs from the conserved cysteine through the conserved F or W. The D gene is left open where the match is weak. Clone size appears in some rows only: once, few, many, or a class for an expanded clone.

clone_size: few
v_call: TRBV30
d_call: NA
j_call: TRBJ2-7
cdr3_aa: CALGWTSEQYF
cdr3_nt: TGTGCCTTGGGATGGACAAGCGAGCAGTACTTC

clone_size: NA
v_call: TRBV27
d_call: NA
j_call: TRBJ1-3
cdr3_aa: CASSSGLGRATIYF
cdr3_nt: TGTGCCAGCAGTTCAGGGCTCGGTCGGGCCACCATATATTTT

clone_size: few
v_call: TRBV7-8
d_call: TRBD1
j_call: TRBJ2-2
cdr3_aa: CASRATGGTGELFF
cdr3_nt: TGTGCCAGCAGGGCGACAGGGGGGACCGGGGAGCTGTTTTTT

clone_size: NA
v_call: TRBV7-3
d_call: TRBD2
j_call: TRBJ2-1
cdr3_aa: CASSHGLARNNEQFF
cdr3_nt: TGTGCCAGCAGCCACGGACTAGCGAGGAACAATGAGCAGTTCTTC

clone_size: NA
v_call: TRBV19
d_call: NA
j_call: TRBJ1-2
cdr3_aa: CASTTTPGYYGYTF
cdr3_nt: TGTGCCAGTACCACGACCCCGGGATACTATGGCTACACCTTC

clone_size: NA
v_call: TRBV5-1
d_call: NA
j_call: TRBJ2-2
cdr3_aa: CASSLAVAGADTGELFF
cdr3_nt: TGCGCCAGCAGCTTGGCCGTCGCGGGGGCAGACACCGGGGAGCTGTTTTTT

clone_size: NA
v_call: TRBV7-2
d_call: TRBD1
j_call: TRBJ2-7
cdr3_aa: CASSLERTGPYEQYF
cdr3_nt: TGTGCCAGCAGCTTAGAGAGGACAGGCCCCTACGAGCAGTACTTC

clone_size: NA
v_call: TRBV30
d_call: NA
j_call: TRBJ2-3
cdr3_aa: CAWSLASTDTQYF
cdr3_nt: TGTGCCTGGAGCCTAGCGAGCACAGATACGCAGTATTTT

clone_size: NA
v_call: TRBV11-2
d_call: NA
j_call: TRBJ2-1
cdr3_aa: CASSSGIHEQFF
cdr3_nt: TGTGCCAGCAGCTCTGGTATCCATGAGCAGTTCTTC

clone_size: NA
v_call: TRBV30
d_call: NA
j_call: TRBJ2-5
cdr3_aa: CAWSPKQGFGGETQYF
cdr3_nt: TGTGCCTGGAGCCCGAAGCAAGGGTTCGGTGGGGAGACCCAGTACTTC

clone_size: few
v_call: TRBV6-6
d_call: TRBD1
j_call: TRBJ1-1
cdr3_aa: CASSSRTGSTEAFF
cdr3_nt: TGTGCCAGCAGTTCTCGGACAGGGAGTACTGAAGCTTTCTTT

clone_size: once
v_call: TRBV30
d_call: NA
j_call: TRBJ2-7
cdr3_aa: CAWSVFLVGEHYEQYF
cdr3_nt: TGTGCCTGGAGTGTCTTTTTAGTAGGGGAACACTACGAGCAGTACTTC

clone_size: few
v_call: TRBV7-2
d_call: NA
j_call: TRBJ1-1
cdr3_aa: CASSPIYNTEAFF
cdr3_nt: TGTGCCAGCAGCCCTATCTACAACACTGAAGCTTTCTTT

clone_size: NA
v_call: TRBV5-1
d_call: TRBD1
j_call: TRBJ1-2
cdr3_aa: CASSHWDSNYGYTF
cdr3_nt: TGCGCCAGCAGCCACTGGGACAGCAACTATGGCTACACCTTC

clone_size: NA
v_call: TRBV5-6
d_call: TRBD1
j_call: TRBJ1-5
cdr3_aa: CASSFYTGVNQPQHF
cdr3_nt: TGTGCCAGCAGCTTTTACACAGGGGTTAATCAGCCCCAGCATTTT

clone_size: NA
v_call: TRBV11-2
d_call: NA
j_call: TRBJ2-1
cdr3_aa: CASRPPGSYNEQFF
cdr3_nt: TGTGCCAGCAGACCCCCAGGCTCCTACAATGAGCAGTTCTTC

clone_size: many
v_call: TRBV7-9
d_call: TRBD1
j_call: TRBJ2-5
cdr3_aa: CASSPDRAQETQYF
cdr3_nt: TGTGCCAGCAGCCCGGACAGGGCGCAAGAGACCCAGTACTTC

clone_size: NA
v_call: TRBV15
d_call: TRBD1
j_call: TRBJ1-2
cdr3_aa: CATGPGQGPYGYTF
cdr3_nt: TGTGCCACCGGTCCGGGACAGGGACCCTATGGCTACACCTTC

clone_size: NA
v_call: TRBV2
d_call: TRBD1
j_call: TRBJ1-2
cdr3_aa: CASSVDRGNGYTF
cdr3_nt: TGTGCCAGCAGTGTAGACAGGGGGAATGGCTACACCTTC

clone_size: few
v_call: TRBV19
d_call: NA
j_call: TRBJ2-2
cdr3_aa: CASSIDRRTGELFF
cdr3_nt: TGTGCCAGTAGTATAGATCGCCGGACCGGGGAGCTGTTTTTT

clone_size: few
v_call: TRBV29-1
d_call: TRBD2
j_call: TRBJ2-7
cdr3_aa: CSGAPGSGVPYEQYF
cdr3_nt: TGCAGCGGTGCCCCCGGGAGCGGGGTCCCCTACGAGCAGTACTTC

clone_size: NA
v_call: TRBV7-6
d_call: NA
j_call: TRBJ2-7
cdr3_aa: CASSPGGAPTYEQYF
cdr3_nt: TGTGCCAGCAGCCCTGGTGGGGCCCCTACCTACGAGCAGTACTTC

clone_size: NA
v_call: TRBV30
d_call: TRBD1
j_call: TRBJ1-1
cdr3_aa: CAWSGDRITEAFF
cdr3_nt: TGTGCCTGGAGTGGGGACAGGATAACTGAAGCTTTCTTT

clone_size: NA
v_call: TRBV15
d_call: NA
j_call: TRBJ1-4
cdr3_aa: CATSRDPQFEKLFF
cdr3_nt: TGTGCCACCAGCAGAGATCCCCAATTTGAAAAACTGTTTTTT

clone_size: few
v_call: TRBV6-1
d_call: NA
j_call: TRBJ1-2
cdr3_aa: CASSAQGSGYTF
cdr3_nt: TGTGCCAGCAGTGCCCAGGGCTCTGGCTACACCTTC

clone_size: NA
v_call: TRBV5-1
d_call: NA
j_call: TRBJ2-7
cdr3_aa: CASSFSSYEQYF
cdr3_nt: TGCGCCAGCAGCTTTAGTAGCTACGAGCAGTACTTC

clone_size: NA
v_call: TRBV7-6
d_call: NA
j_call: TRBJ1-2
cdr3_aa: CASSPGRLYGYTF
cdr3_nt: TGTGCCAGCAGCCCCGGACGGCTCTATGGCTACACCTTC

clone_size: once
v_call: TRBV7-6
d_call: NA
j_call: TRBJ2-1
cdr3_aa: CASSLTRGPYNEQFF
cdr3_nt: TGTGCCAGCAGCTTAACCAGGGGCCCCTACAATGAGCAGTTCTTC

clone_size: NA
v_call: TRBV7-9
d_call: TRBD2
j_call: TRBJ2-7
cdr3_aa: CASSGLAGVYF
cdr3_nt: TGTGCCAGCAGCGGACTAGCGGGAGTGTACTTC